This paragraph reports one T cell receptor (beta chain). Its antigen is not identified. Given a much more abundant clone one base away, this may be a read error. These data originate in a study of glioma-infiltrating T cells. Using RNA template, CDR3s of TCR alpha and beta were amplified with iRepertoire arm-PCR. For one-step reverse transcription and amplification, roughly 100-400 ng of tissue mRNA or PBMC total RNA was used. MiXCR, run by TCRdb on the multiplex PCR reads, gives a single entry per CDR3 protein. The table lists roughly 42,000 distinct CDR3 sequences, approximately 20% of them singletons, with around 5.8% in the top ten. Study results and limitations: Above-expected tissue-blood divergence occurred in all gliomas, most in low-grade ones.

Germline CDR1 is LNHDA and CDR2 is SQIVND (reference sequence). The CDR3 covers 12 residues. The chain has TRBV19 and TRBJ1-2; no clear D gene. The material sequenced was glioma tissue, nonneoplastic brain tissue, or PBMCs (not recorded which). The clonotype comes from a human donor with low-grade glioma or glioblastoma, undergoing nonglioma brain surgery, or in good health (not recorded which). The CDR3 coding sequence is TGTGCCAGTAGCTCCTGGGAATATGTCTACACCTTC. Translating gives CASSSWEYVYTF. Filled out from reference TRBV19 and TRBJ1-2, the complete variable domain reads DGGITQSPKYLFRKEGQNVTLSCEQNLNHDAMYWYRQDPGQGLRLIYYSQIVNDFQKGDIAEGYSVSREKKESFPLTVTSAQKNPTAFYLCASSSWEYVYTFGSGTRLTVV.